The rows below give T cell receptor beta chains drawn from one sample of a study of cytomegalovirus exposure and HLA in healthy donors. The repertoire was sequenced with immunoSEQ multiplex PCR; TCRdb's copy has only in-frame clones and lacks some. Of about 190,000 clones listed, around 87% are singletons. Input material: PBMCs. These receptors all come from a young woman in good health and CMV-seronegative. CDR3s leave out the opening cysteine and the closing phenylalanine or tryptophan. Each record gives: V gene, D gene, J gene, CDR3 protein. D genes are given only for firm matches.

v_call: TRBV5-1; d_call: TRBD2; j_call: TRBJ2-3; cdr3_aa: ASRPGGAGTDTQY
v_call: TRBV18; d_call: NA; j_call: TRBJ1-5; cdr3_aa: ASSPQGRGNQPQH
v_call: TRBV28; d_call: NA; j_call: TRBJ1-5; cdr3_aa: ASSLTGPGNQPQH
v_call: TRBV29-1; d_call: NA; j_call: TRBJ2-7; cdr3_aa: SVGPSRRKGSRGEQY
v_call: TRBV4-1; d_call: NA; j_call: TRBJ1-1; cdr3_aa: ASRPGQMNTEAF
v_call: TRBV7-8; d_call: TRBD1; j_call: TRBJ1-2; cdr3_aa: ASSQRWGQGTYGYT
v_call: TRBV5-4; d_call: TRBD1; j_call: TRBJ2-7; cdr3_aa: ASSPAGQGITYEQY
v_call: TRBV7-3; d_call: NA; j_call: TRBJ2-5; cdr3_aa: ASSAGWRETQY
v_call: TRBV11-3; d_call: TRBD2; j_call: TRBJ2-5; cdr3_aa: ASSFNSGRAGLGETQY
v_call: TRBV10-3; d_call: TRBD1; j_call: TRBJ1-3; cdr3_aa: ASLDRVDGNTIY
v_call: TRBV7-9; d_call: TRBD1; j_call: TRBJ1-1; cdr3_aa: ASSSLDRATEAF